This T cell receptor beta chain was captured by sequencing in a study of T cell responses to AZD1222 COVID-19 vaccine. Method: immunoSEQ multiplex PCR; TCRdb's copy keeps in-frame clones and lacks some. The sample records 70,000 to 95,000 clones, roughly 90% being singletons. This clonotype was sampled from an adult in good health. The specimen comprised peripheral blood, sampled on day 0 of MenACWY control vaccination.

The CDR3 bases are TGTGCCAGCAGCCAAGAACATTCGCTAGCGGGAGCTAGCACAGATACGCAGTATTTT. Protein: CASSQEHSLAGASTDTQYF. The chain is built from TRBV4-2 and TRBJ2-3, with 10 bases that match TRBD2. V shed 0 bases, J shed 0 bases, and the junction held 9 bases outside the gene matches. This CDR3 spans 19 amino acids. Germline assignment: CDR1 LGHNA and CDR2 YNFKEQ.